The rows below give T cell receptor beta chains drawn from one sample of a study of shared clonotypes between healthy human individuals. Only in-frame clones appear in the TCRdb table, and some are missing; sequencing was by immunoSEQ multiplex PCR. The sample holds a few million clones, around 95% seen once. The sequenced sample consisted of naive CD4+ T cells sorted from blood. These receptors all stem from a man between 18 and 35 years old in good health. Both conserved end residues are part of each CDR3. A D gene is named only where the DNA matches it firmly. Rows give clone size only sometimes, using once, few, many, or a class for an expanded clone.

>12|TRBV29-1|TRBJ2-1|-|TRBD2
TGCAGCGTTGGACGGGAGGGCAATGAGCAGTTCTTC
CSVGREGNEQFF
>13|TRBV7-2|TRBJ1-5|-|-
TGTGCCAGCAGCCCTGACAGAAGTCAGCCCCAGCATTTT
CASSPDRSQPQHF
>14|TRBV28|TRBJ1-1|-|-
TGTGCCAGCAGTTTAGGGCAAGGGAGCACTGAAGCTTTCTTT
CASSLGQGSTEAFF
>14|TRBV9|TRBJ2-2|-|-
TGTGCCAGCAACATGGGGGCCAACACCGGGGAGCTGTTTTTT
CASNMGANTGELFF
>14|TRBV5-8|TRBJ1-5|-|TRBD1
TGTGCCAGCACCAAGGGACAGCTCAATCAGCCCCAGCATTTT
CASTKGQLNQPQHF
>16|TRBV5-5|TRBJ2-2|-|-
TGTGCCGGCAGCGTGGCGGGCCTTACTGCGGCCGGGGAGCTGTTTTTT
CAGSVAGLTAAGELFF
>13|TRBV6-1|TRBJ1-2|-|-
TGTGCCAGCAGTGGCCGGACAGTTGGTGGCTACACCTTC
CASSGRTVGGYTF
>14|TRBV7-3|TRBJ2-5|-|-
TGTGCCAGCAGCTTAATGGGGTCGTGGGAGACCCAGTACTTC
CASSLMGSWETQYF
>16|TRBV4-1|TRBJ2-7|once|TRBD2
TGCGCCAGCAGCCTCCTACCCCCAGCGGGAGCCGTCGAGCAGTACTTC
CASSLLPPAGAVEQYF
>17|TRBV12-2|TRBJ2-1|once|-
TGTGCAAGTCGCCCCCCAGGGGGGACAGGGGGCGAAGATGAGCAGTTCTTC
CASRPPGGTGGEDEQFF
>15|TRBV7-8|TRBJ2-1|few|TRBD2
TGTGCCAGCAGCGCCAGCGGGGTGCCCTACAATGAGCAGTTCTTC
CASSASGVPYNEQFF
>19|TRBV4-1|TRBJ2-1|-|TRBD2
TGCGCCAGCAGCCAAGGAATGGCAGCGGGGGGACGGGATCGGAATGAGCAGTTCTTC
CASSQGMAAGGRDRNEQFF
>13|TRBV2|TRBJ2-5|-|-
TGTGCCGGGGGAAGGACAGTCCAAGAGACCCAGTACTTC
CAGGRTVQETQYF
>16|TRBV6-1|TRBJ1-5|-|-
TGTGCCAGCAGTGAATCTTTTTATTGGGGCAATCAGCCCCAGCATTTT
CASSESFYWGNQPQHF
>15|TRBV19|TRBJ2-7|-|-
TGTGCCAGTAGTATAGTCCCGATTCCTGGCTACGAGCAGTACTTC
CASSIVPIPGYEQYF
>15|TRBV6-6|TRBJ2-7|-|TRBD1
TGTGCCAGCAGTTACGCACGGCCGGGACAGGCTTTGCAGTACTTC
CASSYARPGQALQYF
>12|TRBV7-9|TRBJ1-5|few|-
TGTGCCAGCAGCTTAGCACCTCAGCCCCAGCATTTT
CASSLAPQPQHF
>13|TRBV6-1|TRBJ2-7|-|-
TGTGCCAGCAGTGAATATCTGATCTCCGAGCAGTACTTC
CASSEYLISEQYF
>15|TRBV4-3|TRBJ2-5|-|-
TGCGCCAGCAGCCAAGAAGGAAGGAAGGAGGAGACCCAGTACTTC
CASSQEGRKEETQYF
>15|TRBV7-2|TRBJ2-5|once|-
TGTGCCAGCAGCCTCCTGGGTGGCGGAGGTGAGACCCAGTACTTC
CASSLLGGGGETQYF
>18|TRBV7-6|TRBJ2-6|-|-
TGTGCCAGCAGCCCCCGGGGCCCTCCCAGGACTGGGGCCAACGTCCTGACTTTC
CASSPRGPPRTGANVLTF
>15|TRBV15|TRBJ2-3|-|-
TGTGCCACCAGCAGAGAGAAGGGACCCACAGATACGCAGTATTTT
CATSREKGPTDTQYF